This T cell receptor (beta chain) derives from a study of monozygotic twins with inflammatory bowel disease. Germline CDR1 and CDR2: SGHDT and YYEEEE. The CDR3 consists of 16 residues. In regard to this clonotype: Antigen specificity is unknown.

General observations from the study: Compared with healthy co-twins, IBD patients showed reduced TCRbeta repertoire diversity by inverse Simpson.

For each CDR3 protein, TCRdb gives one entry from its re-call of the 5' RACE reads, without DNA. The sample includes 93,000 or so distinct CDR3 sequences. What was sequenced was blood. The TCR was taken from a human donor with ulcerative colitis or Crohn's disease, or a healthy co-twin of an affected twin (not recorded which). This sequence joins TRBV5-6 and TRBJ2-2; TCRdb's D call, TRBD1, is unchecked because there is no DNA. CDR3 region: CASSSTPGDPPGELFF.